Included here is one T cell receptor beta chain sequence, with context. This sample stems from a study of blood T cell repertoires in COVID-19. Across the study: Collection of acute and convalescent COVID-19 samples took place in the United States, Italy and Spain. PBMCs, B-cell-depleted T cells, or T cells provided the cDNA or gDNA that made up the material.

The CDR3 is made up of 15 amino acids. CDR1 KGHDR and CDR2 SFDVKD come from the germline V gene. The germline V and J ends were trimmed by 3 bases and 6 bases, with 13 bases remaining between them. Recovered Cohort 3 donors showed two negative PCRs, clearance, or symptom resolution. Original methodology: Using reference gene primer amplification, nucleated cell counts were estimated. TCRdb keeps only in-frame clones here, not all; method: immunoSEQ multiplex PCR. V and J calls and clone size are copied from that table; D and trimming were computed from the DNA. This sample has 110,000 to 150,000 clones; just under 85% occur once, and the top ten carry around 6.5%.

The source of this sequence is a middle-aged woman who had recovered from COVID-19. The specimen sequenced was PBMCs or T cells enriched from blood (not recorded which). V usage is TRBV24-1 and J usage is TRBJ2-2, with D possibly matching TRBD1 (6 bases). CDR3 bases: TGTGCCACCAGTGATACCCCACAGGGTTCCGGGGAGCTGTTTTTT. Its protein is CATSDTPQGSGELFF.